The next 6 T cell receptor beta chains were all read from a single sample in a study of blood T cell repertoires in COVID-19. Sequencing was performed with immunoSEQ multiplex PCR; in TCRdb, only in-frame clones are kept and a portion is missing. The sample lists 110,000 to 150,000 clones; roughly 79% were seen once. The sequencing sample was made of peripheral blood. The receptors were gathered from a human donor in a cohort sampled during active COVID-19.

This clone occurred a few times. This sequence joins TRBV18 and TRBJ1-1, with TRBD1 as a possible D gene (6 bases). The CDR3 consists of 14 residues. With 4 bases removed from V and 0 bases from J, the gap between germline ends came to 9 bases. Germline V gives CDR1 KGHSH, CDR2 LQKENI. The DNA for the CDR3 is TGTGCCAGCTCACAGGACAGTTTGAACACTGAAGCTTTCTTT. Encoded protein: CASSQDSLNTEAFF.

This sequence joins TRBV4-3 and TRBJ1-1, with TRBD1 identical over 10 bases. The J segment lost 1 base and the V segment lost 11 bases, leaving 7 bases of the junction unmatched. The germline V gene has CDR1 LGHNA and CDR2 YSLEER. The CDR3 runs to 14 residues. The CDR3 DNA reads TGCGCCCGCCGCCGACAGGGGGCGAACACTGAAGCTTTCTTT. Translating it yields CARRRQGANTEAFF.

The chain is built from TRBV11-3 and TRBJ1-1, with 9 bases aligning to TRBD1. The V gene's germline CDR1 is SGHNT and CDR2 YENEEA. V lost 5 bases to trimming and J lost 6 bases; unmatched junction nucleotides: 4. This CDR3 has 13 residues. CDR3 protein: CASSPRDRAEAFF. The CDR3 DNA follows: TGTGCCAGCAGCCCCCGGGACAGGGCTGAAGCTTTCTTT.

V and J are TRBV2 and TRBJ2-7; TRBD2 aligns across 11 bases. The CDR3 spans 15 residues. V lost 6 bases and J lost 5; bases outside the gene matches: 9. Germline CDR1 reads SNHLY; CDR2 reads FYNNEI. The CDR3 protein is CASRTTSGSFHEQYF. CDR3 sequence (DNA): TGTGCCAGCAGAACCACTAGCGGGAGTTTCCACGAGCAGTACTTC. Looking up the rest from reference TRBV2 and TRBJ2-7 gives the full variable domain: EPEVTQTPSHQVTQMGQEVILRCVPISNHLYFYWYRQILGQKVEFLVSFYNNEISEKSEIFDDQFSVERPDGSNFTLKIRSTKLEDSAMYFCASRTTSGSFHEQYFGPGTRLTVT.

This clone was counted once. V usage is TRBV7-9 and J usage is TRBJ1-2; 9 bases agree with TRBD1. Germline lookup yields CDR1 SEHNR and CDR2 FQNEAQ (reference sequence). V was pared by 1 base and J by 5 bases, with 17 bases of the junction left unmatched. The CDR3 sequence is 19 residues long. CDR3 coding DNA: TGTGCCAGCAGCTTAGGCATCCCGGGACAGGGAACGACGCCTTATGGCTACACCTTC. Translating gives CASSLGIPGQGTTPYGYTF.

A few counts support this clone. This chain joins TRBV15 and TRBJ1-1; maybe TRBD1 (5 bases). The CDR3 length is 14 residues. Trimming left V 1 base short and J 2 bases short, with 8 bases between. The germline V gene has CDR1 LNHNV and CDR2 YYDKDF (reference sequence). CDR3 DNA: TGTGCCACCAGCAGAGGAGGGACTAACACTGAAGCTTTCTTT. Its protein product is CATSRGGTNTEAFF.